This T cell receptor beta chain was captured in a study of T cell repertoires in cytomegalovirus infection. As for the study in general: In public TCR beta signatures, there were indications of both CMV infection and matching HLA type. Study conclusions and caveats: CMV-specific TCR beta clonotypes restricted by HLA-C were the ones dominating the ex vivo response. Summed frequency of shared TCR beta families picked out CMV carriers who also had the relevant HLA.

A note on this clonotype: Its antigen is unknown.

The CDR3 sequence is 17 residues long. V shed 4 bases and J 0 bases; nucleotides not matched to a gene: 10. Germline V gene sequence: CDR1 ENHRY, CDR2 SYGVKD. TCRdb ran MiXCR on the reads and lists one entry per CDR3 protein. The sample lists fewer than 550,000 distinct CDR3 sequences, more than 25% seen once, with less than 15% in the top ten. Sequencing input: PBMCs. This TCR was sampled from a human donor in good health (CMV status not recorded). Some clones in this sample may be carry-over from other donors' samples. The genes are TRBV10-3 and TRBJ2-3; TRBD1 agrees at 7 bases. The CDR3 bases are TGTGCCATCAGTGTTTTACAGGGGATTACTAGCACAGATACGCAGTATTTT. This codes for CAISVLQGITSTDTQYF.